The clone carrying this T cell receptor (beta chain) was recorded only once. Original analysis: The authors estimated nucleated cell counts from reference gene primer amplification. TCRdb's table, derived via immunoSEQ multiplex PCR, lists solely in-frame clones and lacks some. Clonal size and the V and J genes are those of that table, whereas D and trimming came from the DNA. The sample lists roughly 150,000 clones, more than 80% seen once, with approximately 11% in the top ten. The source of the sample is a study of blood T cell repertoires in COVID-19. Study-wide background: From T cells, B-cell-depleted T cells, or PBMCs came the material, which was cDNA or gDNA.

Trimming took off 3 bases at V and 1 base at J, with 9 bases between the two ends. CDR3 length: 14 amino acids. Looked up from germline, CDR1 is DFQATT and CDR2 is SNEGSKA (reference sequence). J is TRBJ2-2 and V is TRBV20-1, with D tentatively TRBD2 (6 bases). The clonotype was recovered from an elderly woman with acute or convalescent COVID-19. Sequencing was performed on peripheral blood. The CDR3 DNA follows: TGCAGTGCTAGTCATAGCGGGAACACCGGGGAGCTGTTTTTT. Amino acids: CSASHSGNTGELFF.